The rows below give T cell receptor beta chains drawn from one sample of a study of blood T cell repertoires in COVID-19. Generated by immunoSEQ multiplex PCR, the TCRdb table keeps only in-frame clones and is missing some. The sample lists some 68,000 clones; roughly four fifths were seen once. Input material: peripheral blood. The receptors derive from a man aged 70 or older with acute or convalescent COVID-19. The CDR3 runs from the conserved cysteine through the conserved F or W. A D gene is named only where the DNA matches it firmly. Where a row states a size, it is once, few, many or the class of an expanded clone; other rows omit it.

>TRBJ2-1|TRBD2|-|TRBV27
CASGTEREGFDEVWFF
TGTGCCAGCGGGACGGAGCGGGAGGGATTTGACGAAGTTTGGTTCTTC
>TRBJ2-5|-|medium-sized|TRBV5-8
CASSLGSGQTQYF
TGTGCCAGCAGCCTCGGGAGTGGACAGACCCAGTACTTC
>TRBJ2-3|TRBD2|-|TRBV6-2/TRBV6-3
CASSYSTLKAGSVGWTDTQYF
TGTGCCAGCAGTTACTCGACCTTGAAAGCGGGGTCAGTCGGTTGGACAGATACGCAGTATTTT
>TRBJ1-1|TRBD1|-|TRBV18
CASSQGQGADTEAFF
TGTGCCAGCTCACAAGGACAGGGGGCGGATACTGAAGCTTTCTTT
>TRBJ2-5|TRBD2|-|TRBV5-4
CASSLAGAGAQETQYF
TGTGCCAGCAGCTTGGCGGGAGCGGGAGCGCAAGAGACCCAGTACTTC
>TRBJ1-2|TRBD1|-|TRBV5-6
CASSWGTGGDLDYGYTF
TGTGCCAGCAGCTGGGGGACAGGGGGCGATCTGGACTATGGCTACACCTTC
>TRBJ2-7|-|-|TRBV30
CAWRSGFYEQYF
TGTGCCTGGAGAAGCGGATTCTACGAGCAGTACTTC
>TRBJ1-3|-|-|TRBV5-8
CASSSDSSGNTIYF
TGTGCCAGCAGTTCGGACAGCTCTGGAAACACCATATATTTT
>TRBJ2-2|-|-|TRBV5-4
CASSFEGVRSGELFF
TGTGCCAGCAGCTTCGAGGGTGTCCGATCCGGGGAGCTGTTTTTT
>TRBJ2-1|-|once|TRBV6-1
CASSEALPMTGSYNEQFF
TGTGCCAGCAGTGAAGCCCTTCCAATGACGGGCTCCTACAATGAGCAGTTCTTC
>TRBJ2-6|-|few|TRBV5-1
CASAFEQGSYGANVLTF
TGCGCCAGCGCCTTTGAACAGGGTTCCTACGGGGCCAACGTCCTGACTTTC
>TRBJ2-3|-|-|TRBV7-9
CASSNTDTQYF
TGTGCTAGTTCAAACACAGATACGCAGTATTTT
>TRBJ2-5|-|-|TRBV6-5
CASSYPMETQYF
TGTGCCAGCAGTTACCCAATGGAGACCCAGTACTTC
>TRBJ1-4|-|-|TRBV19
CASSMGGGPGGTTNEKLFF
TGTGCCAGTAGTATGGGCGGGGGCCCAGGAGGTACAACTAATGAAAAACTGTTTTTT
>TRBJ2-3|-|-|TRBV11-3
CASSLGAATDTQYF
TGTGCCAGCAGCTTAGGGGCAGCCACAGATACGCAGTATTTT
>TRBJ1-5|-|-|TRBV6-5
CAARDNNQPQHF
TGTGCCGCCCGGGACAACAATCAGCCCCAGCATTTT
>TRBJ2-3|-|-|TRBV24-1
CATASVRDTDTQYF
TGTGCCACCGCTTCCGTTCGGGACACAGATACGCAGTATTTT
>TRBJ2-5|-|-|TRBV5-1
CASSLAGFGQETQYF
TGCGCCAGCAGCTTGGCCGGGTTCGGACAAGAGACCCAGTACTTC
>TRBJ2-5|TRBD2|-|TRBV11-2
CASSFGLAGRETQYF
TGTGCCAGCAGCTTTGGACTAGCGGGGAGAGAGACCCAGTACTTC
>TRBJ2-1|TRBD2|-|TRBV28
CASSFGGSSYNEQFF
TGTGCCAGCAGTTTCGGCGGGAGCTCCTACAATGAGCAGTTCTTC
>TRBJ2-5|-|-|TRBV20-1
CSASVGGEKTQYF
TGCAGTGCTAGTGTAGGCGGAGAGAAGACCCAGTACTTC
>TRBJ2-1|TRBD1|-|TRBV19
CASNPQGTGGFNEQFF
TGTGCCAGTAATCCCCAAGGGACAGGGGGCTTTAATGAGCAGTTCTTC
>TRBJ2-7|-|-|TRBV21-1
CASSKYRTGRHEQYF
TGTGCCAGCAGCAAATATAGGACAGGGCGCCACGAGCAGTACTTC